The T cell receptor beta chain under discussion was sequenced for a study of cytomegalovirus exposure and HLA in healthy donors. General study findings and limits: Listed as cytomegalovirus-associated were 164 TCR beta chains. Accounts indicate the classifier identified cytomegalovirus status with strong specificity and sensitivity. In a later analysis, a missense DCLRE1C variant was linked to TCR beta V- and J-gene trimming. CMV antigen specificity of a few CMV-associated chains was confirmed in vitro.

Points on this clone: Its antigen is still unknown.

PCR employed 60 Vbeta and 13 Jbeta primers. Produced via immunoSEQ multiplex PCR; TCRdb's table is partial and in-frame only. The sample yields about 78,000 clones, about four fifths seen once. Sequenced sample: PBMCs. This sequence originates from a man between 50 and 59 years old in good health and CMV-seropositive.

The CDR3 sequence: CASSPGLGRNEQFF. The CDR3, as DNA: TGCGCCAGCAGCCCCGGACTAGGGCGGAACGAGCAGTTCTTC. This chain links TRBV4-3 with TRBJ2-1, with 7 bases identical to TRBD2. Germline V gene lookup returns CDR1 LGHNA and CDR2 YSLEER. The trim removed 4 bases at V and 10 bases at J, leaving 10 bases unmatched. The CDR3 has 14 amino acids.